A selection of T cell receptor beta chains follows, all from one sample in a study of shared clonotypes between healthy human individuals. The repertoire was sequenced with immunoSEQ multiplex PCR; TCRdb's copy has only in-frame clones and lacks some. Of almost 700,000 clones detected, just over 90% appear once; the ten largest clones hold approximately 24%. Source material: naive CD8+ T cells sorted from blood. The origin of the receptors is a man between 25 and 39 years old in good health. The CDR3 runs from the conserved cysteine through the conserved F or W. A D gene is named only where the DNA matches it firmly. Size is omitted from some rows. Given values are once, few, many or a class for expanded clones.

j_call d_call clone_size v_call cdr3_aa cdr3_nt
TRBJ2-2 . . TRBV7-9 CASSLALDTGELFF TGTGCCAGCAGCTTAGCGTTGGACACCGGGGAGCTGTTTTTT
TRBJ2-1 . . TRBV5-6 CASSLDGAGSSYNEQFF TGTGCCAGCAGCTTGGACGGGGCGGGGAGCTCCTACAATGAGCAGTTCTTC
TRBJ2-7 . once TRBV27 CASRGFSYEQYF TGTGCCAGCAGGGGATTCTCCTACGAGCAGTACTTC
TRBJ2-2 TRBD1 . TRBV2 CARETGAGELFF TGTGCCAGAGAGACAGGGGCCGGGGAGCTGTTTTTT
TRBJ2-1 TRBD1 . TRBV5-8 CASSFGALTGTNNEQFF TGTGCCAGCAGCTTCGGGGCCTTGACAGGGACCAACAATGAGCAGTTCTTC
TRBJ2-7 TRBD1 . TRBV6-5 CASSYTPGGSYEQYF TGTGCCAGCAGTTACACCCCAGGGGGATCCTACGAGCAGTACTTC
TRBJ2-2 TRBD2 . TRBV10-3 CAISGFSEGAGTNTGELFF TGTGCCATCAGTGGCTTTTCGGAGGGAGCGGGGACGAACACCGGGGAGCTGTTTTTT
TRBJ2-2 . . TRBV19 CASVGQGRSGPGELFF TGTGCCAGCGTGGGGCAGGGGAGAAGCGGCCCCGGGGAGCTGTTTTTT
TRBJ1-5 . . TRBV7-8 CASSLVARVIENQPQHF TGTGCCAGCAGCTTAGTAGCCAGGGTGATTGAGAATCAGCCCCAGCATTTT
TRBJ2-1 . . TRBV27 CASTLGLDGNEQFF TGTGCCAGCACCCTCGGACTCGACGGCAATGAGCAGTTCTTC
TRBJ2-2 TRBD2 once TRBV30 CAWSVNGGSGELFF TGTGCCTGGAGTGTAAACGGGGGGAGCGGGGAGCTGTTTTTT
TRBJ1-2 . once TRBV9 CASSVTGASYGYTF TGTGCCAGCAGCGTTACGGGAGCCTCCTATGGCTACACCTTC
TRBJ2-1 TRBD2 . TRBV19 CASRDFSGTHNEQFF TGTGCCAGTAGGGATTTTAGCGGGACTCACAATGAGCAGTTCTTC
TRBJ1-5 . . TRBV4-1 CASSQEWYVGQPQHF TGCGCCAGCAGCCAAGAATGGTATGTGGGTCAGCCCCAGCATTTT
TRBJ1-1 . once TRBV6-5 CASSYSSGGGGTEAFF TGTGCCAGCAGTTACTCGAGTGGGGGCGGCGGCACTGAAGCTTTCTTT
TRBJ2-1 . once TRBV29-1 CSAHKQNYNEQFF TGCAGCGCCCACAAACAGAACTACAATGAGCAGTTCTTC
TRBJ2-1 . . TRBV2 CASSEPLASPGDEQFF TGTGCCAGCAGTGAACCTCTAGCGTCCCCGGGGGATGAGCAGTTCTTC
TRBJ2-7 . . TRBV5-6 CASSPGGPYEQYF TGTGCCAGCAGCCCAGGGGGGCCTTACGAGCAGTACTTC
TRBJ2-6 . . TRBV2 CASDGVPGGANVLTF TGTGCCAGCGATGGGGTACCGGGAGGGGCCAACGTCCTGACTTTC
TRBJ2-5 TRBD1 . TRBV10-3 CAISEPLTGGRETQYF TGTGCCATCAGTGAGCCCTTGACAGGGGGCAGGGAGACCCAGTACTTC
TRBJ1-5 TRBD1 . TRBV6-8 CAIQSRRQGKGTSNQPQHF TGTGCCATCCAATCCCGGAGACAGGGAAAAGGAACGAGCAATCAGCCCCAGCATTTT
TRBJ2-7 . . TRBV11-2 CASSLRQVPYEQYF TGTGCCAGCAGCTTAAGACAGGTCCCCTACGAGCAGTACTTC
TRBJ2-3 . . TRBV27 CASSGTTLTDTQYF TGTGCCAGCAGTGGGACAACTCTCACAGATACGCAGTATTTT
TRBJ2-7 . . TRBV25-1 CASSVLGGDEQYF TGTGCCAGCAGTGTTCTAGGAGGGGACGAGCAGTACTTC
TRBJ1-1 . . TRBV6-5 CASSPTGGTEAFF TGTGCCAGCAGTCCGACAGGCGGCACTGAAGCTTTCTTT
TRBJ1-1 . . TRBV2 CASSESAGNTEAFF TGTGCCAGCAGTGAATCAGCGGGGAACACTGAAGCTTTCTTT
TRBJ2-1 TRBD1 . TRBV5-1 CASSWPGQGYNEQFF TGCGCCAGCAGCTGGCCGGGACAGGGCTACAATGAGCAGTTCTTC
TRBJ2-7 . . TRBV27 CASRGLEGSGLYEQYF TGTGCCAGCAGGGGGTTGGAGGGATCGGGCCTCTACGAGCAGTACTTC
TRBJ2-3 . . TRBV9 CASGTVSTDTQYF TGTGCCAGCGGTACAGTTAGCACAGATACGCAGTATTTT